Listed below are T cell receptor beta chains from one sample, sequenced in a study of blood T cells in healthy people across ages. Using its own MiXCR run on the 5' RACE reads, TCRdb lists one record per CDR3 protein. Found here are approximately 940,000 distinct CDR3 sequences, about 44% of them singletons; the top ten hold about an eighth. Sequenced: blood. These receptor sequences come from a man aged 30 to 45 in good health. Both conserved end residues are part of each CDR3. A D gene is named only where the DNA matches it firmly. Only part of the rows carry a size: once, few, many, or a class if the clone is expanded.

V	size	D	J	CDR3	DNA
TRBV6-5	.	TRBD1	TRBJ2-7	CTSSYSSQGETYEQYF	TGTACCAGCAGTTACTCGAGTCAGGGGGAAACCTACGAGCAGTACTTC
TRBV5-1	.	TRBD1	TRBJ2-7	CASRATGDSYEQYF	TGCGCCAGCAGGGCCACAGGGGACAGCTACGAGCAGTACTTC
TRBV5-1	.	.	TRBJ1-1	CASSEVRGNTEAFF	TGCGCCAGCAGCGAGGTTCGGGGTAACACTGAAGCTTTCTTT
TRBV21-1	.	.	TRBJ1-1	CASSKGYEHRGNTEAFF	TGTGCCAGCAGCAAAGGATATGAGCACAGGGGGAACACTGAAGCTTTCTTT
TRBV7-2	few	TRBD2	TRBJ2-7	CASRRVPSGAYEQYF	TGTGCCAGCCGCCGGGTACCTAGCGGTGCCTACGAGCAGTACTTC
TRBV29-1	many	.	TRBJ1-5	CSVAIGGGSGNQPQHF	TGCAGCGTTGCTATCGGGGGTGGTAGCGGCAATCAGCCCCAGCATTTT
TRBV12-3/TRBV12-4	many	TRBD2	TRBJ2-5	CASSERLAGQETQYF	TGTGCCAGCAGTGAACGACTAGCGGGACAAGAGACCCAGTACTTC
TRBV12-3/TRBV12-4	.	.	TRBJ2-5	CASSLDARQETQYF	TGTGCCAGCAGTTTAGATGCACGGCAAGAGACCCAGTACTTC
TRBV4-2	.	.	TRBJ2-1	CASSTTQRDEQFF	TGTGCCAGCAGTACAACACAGCGGGATGAGCAGTTCTTC
TRBV14	.	TRBD1	TRBJ2-2	CASQRQGRTGELFF	TGTGCCAGCCAGAGACAGGGAAGGACCGGGGAGCTGTTTTTT
TRBV29-1	.	.	TRBJ2-1	CSVVSGYNEQFF	TGCAGCGTCGTGTCGGGATACAATGAGCAGTTCTTC
TRBV21-1	.	.	TRBJ2-7	CASSKGPEQYF	TGTGCCAGCAGCAAAGGTCCCGAGCAGTACTTC
TRBV5-1	.	.	TRBJ2-3	CASSLDPAITDTQYF	TGCGCCAGCAGCCTGGATCCGGCAATAACAGATACGCAGTATTTT
TRBV24-1	many	.	TRBJ2-1	CATSDFLEPSEQFF	TGTGCCACCAGTGATTTTCTCGAACCCAGCGAGCAGTTCTTC
TRBV5-1	.	TRBD1	TRBJ2-1	CASSVGTGDVETQFF	TGCGCCAGCAGCGTGGGGACAGGGGATGTGGAGACCCAGTTCTTC
TRBV7-9	many	.	TRBJ2-7	CASSFDSYEQYF	TGTGCCAGCAGTTTCGACAGCTACGAGCAGTACTTC
TRBV7-2	once	.	TRBJ1-5	CASSFGQPTNQPQHF	TGTGCCAGCAGTTTCGGACAGCCGACTAATCAGCCCCAGCATTTT
TRBV30	few	TRBD2	TRBJ2-5	CAWSPGTSGAKTQYF	TGTGCCTGGAGTCCAGGGACTAGCGGGGCAAAGACCCAGTACTTC
TRBV7-3	.	.	TRBJ2-1	CASSRETAGYNEQFF	TGTGCCAGCAGCCGTGAAACCGCTGGATACAATGAGCAGTTCTTC
TRBV7-9	.	.	TRBJ2-7	CASSLAVQRPYEQYF	TGTGCCAGCAGCTTAGCTGTCCAGAGGCCCTACGAGCAGTACTTC
TRBV7-2	.	.	TRBJ2-7	CASSLGLGGGEQYF	TGTGCCAGCAGCTTAGGTCTCGGGGGAGGTGAGCAGTACTTC
TRBV7-2	few	.	TRBJ2-5	CASSLWVSGGETQYF	TGTGCCAGCAGCTTATGGGTATCGGGTGGGGAGACCCAGTACTTC